The present entry profiles one T cell receptor beta chain with its context. This sample was taken from a study of blood T cell repertoires in COVID-19. Study-wide background: Acute and convalescent COVID-19 samples came from the United States, Italy and Spain.

The repertoire was sequenced with immunoSEQ multiplex PCR; TCRdb's copy has only in-frame clones and lacks some. The sample has 140,000 or so clones; roughly 86% are singletons. This CDR3 is 15 amino acids long. Germline V gene data show CDR1 as WNHNN and CDR2 as SYGVQD (reference sequence). Trimming pared 6 bases from V and 2 bases from J, leaving 15 bases between. The chain is built from TRBV10-1 and TRBJ2-3; D might be TRBD2 (6 bases). Sequencing input: peripheral blood. This TCR came from a man between 65 and 79 years old with acute or convalescent COVID-19. This chain's CDR3 is CASSPPGGATDTQYF. CDR3 DNA sequence: TGCGCCAGCAGCCCCCCGGGCGGGGCCACAGATACGCAGTATTTT.